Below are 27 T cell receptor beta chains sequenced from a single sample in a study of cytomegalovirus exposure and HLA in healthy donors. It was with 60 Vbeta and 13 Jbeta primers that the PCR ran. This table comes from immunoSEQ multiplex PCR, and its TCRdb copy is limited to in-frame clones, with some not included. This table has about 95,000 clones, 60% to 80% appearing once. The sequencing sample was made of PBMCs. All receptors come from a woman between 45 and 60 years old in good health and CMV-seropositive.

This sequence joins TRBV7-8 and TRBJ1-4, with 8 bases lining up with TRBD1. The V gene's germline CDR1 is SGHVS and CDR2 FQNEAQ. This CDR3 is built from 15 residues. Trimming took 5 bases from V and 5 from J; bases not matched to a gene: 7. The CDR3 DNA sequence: TGTGCCAGCAGCCGGGGACAGGCCATCAATGAAAAACTGTTTTTT. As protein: CASSRGQAINEKLFF. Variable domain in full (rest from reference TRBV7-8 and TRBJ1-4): GAGVSQSPRYKVAKRGQDVALRCDPISGHVSLFWYQQALGQGPEFLTYFQNEAQLDKSGLPSDRFFAERPEGSVSTLKIQRTQQEDSAVYLCASSRGQAINEKLFFGSGTQLSVL.

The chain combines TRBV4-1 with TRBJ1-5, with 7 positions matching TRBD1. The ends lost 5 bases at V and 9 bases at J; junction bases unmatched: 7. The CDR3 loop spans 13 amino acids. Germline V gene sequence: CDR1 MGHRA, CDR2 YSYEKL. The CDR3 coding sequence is TGCGCCAGCAGCGGGGACAGCCTAGGGCCCCAGCATTTT. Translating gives CASSGDSLGPQHF.

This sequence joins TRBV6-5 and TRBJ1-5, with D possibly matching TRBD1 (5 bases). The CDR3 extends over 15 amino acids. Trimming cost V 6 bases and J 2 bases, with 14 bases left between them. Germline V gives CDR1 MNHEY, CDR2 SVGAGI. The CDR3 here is CASSPAGGGNQPQHF. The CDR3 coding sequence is TGTGCCAGCAGCCCCGCGGGAGGGGGCAATCAGCCCCAGCATTTT.

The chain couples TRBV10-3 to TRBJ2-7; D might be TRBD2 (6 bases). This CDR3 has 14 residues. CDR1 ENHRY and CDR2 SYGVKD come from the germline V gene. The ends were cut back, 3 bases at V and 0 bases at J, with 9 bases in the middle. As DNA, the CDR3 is TGTGCCATCAGTGAATTCGGGGGCTCCTACGAGCAGTACTTC. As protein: CAISEFGGSYEQYF.

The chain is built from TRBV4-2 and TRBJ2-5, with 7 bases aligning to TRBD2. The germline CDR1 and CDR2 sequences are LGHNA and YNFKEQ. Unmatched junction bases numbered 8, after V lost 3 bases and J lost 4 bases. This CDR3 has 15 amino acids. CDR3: CASSQIWGGGETQYF. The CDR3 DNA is TGTGCCAGCAGCCAGATTTGGGGCGGGGGAGAGACCCAGTACTTC.

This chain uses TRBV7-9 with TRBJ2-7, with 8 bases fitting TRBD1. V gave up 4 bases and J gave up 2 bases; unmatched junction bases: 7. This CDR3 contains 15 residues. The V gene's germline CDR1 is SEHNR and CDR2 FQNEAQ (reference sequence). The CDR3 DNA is TGTGCCAGCAGCTGGGGCGGGGACAGGACCTACGAGCAGTACTTC. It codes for CASSWGGDRTYEQYF.

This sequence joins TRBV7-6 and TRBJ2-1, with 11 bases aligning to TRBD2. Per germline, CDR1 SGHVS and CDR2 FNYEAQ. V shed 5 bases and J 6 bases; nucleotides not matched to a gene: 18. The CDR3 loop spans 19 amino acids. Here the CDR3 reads CASSASTSGSGFGGNEQFF. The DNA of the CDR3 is TGTGCCAGCAGCGCTTCTACTAGCGGGAGTGGTTTTGGGGGCAATGAGCAGTTCTTC.

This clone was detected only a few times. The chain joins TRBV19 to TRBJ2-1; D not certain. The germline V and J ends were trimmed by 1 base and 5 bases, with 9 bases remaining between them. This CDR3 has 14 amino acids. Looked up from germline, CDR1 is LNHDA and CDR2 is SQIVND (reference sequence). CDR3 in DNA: TGTGCCAGTAGTATAGCGAACAGCAACAATGAGCAGTTCTTC. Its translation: CASSIANSNNEQFF.

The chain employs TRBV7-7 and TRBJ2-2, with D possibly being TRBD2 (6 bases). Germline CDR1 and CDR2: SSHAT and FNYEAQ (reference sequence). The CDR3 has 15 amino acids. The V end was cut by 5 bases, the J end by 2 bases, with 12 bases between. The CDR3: CASSQSGFNTGELFF. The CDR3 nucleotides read TGTGCCAGCAGCCAAAGCGGGTTTAACACCGGGGAGCTGTTTTTT.

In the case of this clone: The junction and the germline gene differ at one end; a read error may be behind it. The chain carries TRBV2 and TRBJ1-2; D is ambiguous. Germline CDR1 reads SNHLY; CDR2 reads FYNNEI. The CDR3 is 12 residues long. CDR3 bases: TGTGTCAGCAGGCGCGATAACTATGGCTACACCTTC. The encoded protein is CVSRRDNYGYTF.

CDR3 amino acids: CAISEGQGRDTEAFF. The CDR3 DNA is TGTGCCATCAGTGAGGGCCAGGGCCGGGACACTGAAGCTTTCTTT. The J gene is TRBJ1-1, the V gene TRBV10-3; TRBD1 is a possible D gene (5 bases). Germline loops: CDR1 ENHRY, CDR2 SYGVKD. The germline V and J ends were trimmed by 2 bases and 3 bases, with 13 bases remaining between them. This CDR3 comprises 15 residues.

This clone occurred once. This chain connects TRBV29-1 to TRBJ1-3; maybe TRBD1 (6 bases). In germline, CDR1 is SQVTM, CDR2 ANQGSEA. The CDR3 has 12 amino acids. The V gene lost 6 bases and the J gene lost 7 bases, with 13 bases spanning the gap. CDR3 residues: CSVGGHGNTIYF. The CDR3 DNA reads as TGCAGCGTCGGGGGGCATGGGAACACCATATATTTT.

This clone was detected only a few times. CDR3 sequence reads: CASSSPGTQYNEQFF. CDR3 DNA sequence: TGTGCCAGCAGCTCGCCCGGGACACAGTACAATGAGCAGTTCTTC. V is TRBV7-3 and J is TRBJ2-1, with D possibly being TRBD1 (6 bases). V lost 4 bases and J lost 4, with 14 bases in between. Germline assignment: CDR1 SGHTA and CDR2 FQGTGA. The CDR3 is 15 amino acids.

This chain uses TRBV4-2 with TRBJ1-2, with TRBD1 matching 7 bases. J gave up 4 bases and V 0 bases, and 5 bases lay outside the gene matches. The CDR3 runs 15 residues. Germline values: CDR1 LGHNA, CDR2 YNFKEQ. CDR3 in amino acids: CASSQEGGGSYGYTF. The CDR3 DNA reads TGTGCCAGCAGCCAAGAAGGAGGGGGCAGCTATGGCTACACCTTC.

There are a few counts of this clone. CDR3 protein: CASSLIGQQTGELFF. CDR3 coding DNA: TGTGCCAGCAGCTTAATTGGCCAACAGACCGGGGAGCTGTTTTTT. The gene calls are TRBV7-6 and TRBJ2-2; D call uncertain. The germline CDR1 and CDR2 sequences are SGHVS and FNYEAQ. CDR3 length: 15 amino acids. Trimming took off 2 bases at V and 5 bases at J, with 12 bases between the two ends.

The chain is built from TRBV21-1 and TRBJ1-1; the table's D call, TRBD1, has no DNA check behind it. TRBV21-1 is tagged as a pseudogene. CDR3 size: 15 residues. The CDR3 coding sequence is TGTGCCAGCAGCACCCGGGACAGGAGGAACACTGAAGCTTTCTTT. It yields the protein CASSTRDRRNTEAFF.

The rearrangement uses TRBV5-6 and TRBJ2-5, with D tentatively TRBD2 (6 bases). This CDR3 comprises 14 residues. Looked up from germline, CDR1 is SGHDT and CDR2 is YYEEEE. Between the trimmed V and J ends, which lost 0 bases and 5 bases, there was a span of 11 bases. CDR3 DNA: TGTGCCAGCAGCTTGGTCGGGGGAGCCGAGACCCAGTACTTC. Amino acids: CASSLVGGAETQYF.

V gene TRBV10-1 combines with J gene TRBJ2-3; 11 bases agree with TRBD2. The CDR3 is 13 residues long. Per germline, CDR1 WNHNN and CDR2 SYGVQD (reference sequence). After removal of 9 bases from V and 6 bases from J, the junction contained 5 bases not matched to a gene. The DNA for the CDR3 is TGCGCCAGGACTAGCGGGAAGGCTGATACGCAGTATTTT. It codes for CARTSGKADTQYF.

The CDR3 nucleotides are TGTGCCAGCGGACAGCCAACTAATGAAAAACTGTTTTTT. It specifies CASGQPTNEKLFF. The chain links TRBV28 to TRBJ1-4; perhaps TRBD1 as D (6 bases). The CDR3 runs 13 residues. The germline V and J ends were trimmed by 8 bases and 0 bases, with 7 bases remaining between them. Germline loops: CDR1 MDHEN, CDR2 SYDVKM.

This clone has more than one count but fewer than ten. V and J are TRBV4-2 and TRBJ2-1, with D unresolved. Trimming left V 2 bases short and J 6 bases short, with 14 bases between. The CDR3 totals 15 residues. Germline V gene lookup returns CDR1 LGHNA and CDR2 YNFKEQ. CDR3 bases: TGTGCCAGCAGCCAACAAACCCGAATCGGCAATGAGCAGTTCTTC. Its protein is CASSQQTRIGNEQFF.

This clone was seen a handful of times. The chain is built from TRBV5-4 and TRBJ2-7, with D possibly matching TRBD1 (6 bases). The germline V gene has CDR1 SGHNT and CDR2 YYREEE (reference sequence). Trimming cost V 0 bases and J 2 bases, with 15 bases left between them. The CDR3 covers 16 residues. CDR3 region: CASSLAGTSAPYEQYF. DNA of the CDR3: TGTGCCAGCAGCTTGGCCGGGACATCGGCGCCCTACGAGCAGTACTTC. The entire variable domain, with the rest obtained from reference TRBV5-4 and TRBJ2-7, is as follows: ETGVTQSPTHLIKTRGQQVTLRCSSQSGHNTVSWYQQALGQGPQFIFQYYREEENGRGNFPPRFSGLQFPNYSSELNVNALELDDSALYLCASSLAGTSAPYEQYFGPGTRLTVT.

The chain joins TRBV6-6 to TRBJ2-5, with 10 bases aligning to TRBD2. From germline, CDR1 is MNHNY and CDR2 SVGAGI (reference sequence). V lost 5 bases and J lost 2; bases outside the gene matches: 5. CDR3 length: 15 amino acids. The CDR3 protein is CASSTAGGGQETQYF. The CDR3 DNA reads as TGTGCCAGCAGTACAGCGGGAGGGGGGCAAGAGACCCAGTACTTC.

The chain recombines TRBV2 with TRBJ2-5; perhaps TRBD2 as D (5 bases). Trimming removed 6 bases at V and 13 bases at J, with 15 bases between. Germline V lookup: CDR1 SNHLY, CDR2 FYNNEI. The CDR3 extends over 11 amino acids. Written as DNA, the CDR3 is TGTGCCAGCAGGGATACTAGTGTAACGTACTTC. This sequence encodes CASRDTSVTYF.

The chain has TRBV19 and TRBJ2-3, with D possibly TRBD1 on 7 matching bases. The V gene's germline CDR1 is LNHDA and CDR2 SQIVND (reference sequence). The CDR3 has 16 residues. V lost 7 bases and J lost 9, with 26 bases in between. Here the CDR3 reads CASTNAGQPPYGTQYF. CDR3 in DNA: TGTGCCAGTACTAATGCGGGACAGCCCCCCTACGGGACGCAGTATTTT.

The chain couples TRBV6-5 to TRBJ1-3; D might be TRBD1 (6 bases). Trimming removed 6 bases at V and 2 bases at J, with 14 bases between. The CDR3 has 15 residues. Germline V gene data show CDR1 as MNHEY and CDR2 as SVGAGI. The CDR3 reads CASREQGVAGNTIYF. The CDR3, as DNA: TGTGCCAGCAGGGAACAGGGAGTTGCTGGAAACACCATATATTTT.

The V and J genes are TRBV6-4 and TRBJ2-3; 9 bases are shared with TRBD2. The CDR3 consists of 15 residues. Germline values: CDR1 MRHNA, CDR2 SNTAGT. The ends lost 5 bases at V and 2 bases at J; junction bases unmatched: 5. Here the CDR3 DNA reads TGTGCCAGCAGTCCTCTAGCGGGGTTCACAGATACGCAGTATTTT. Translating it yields CASSPLAGFTDTQYF.

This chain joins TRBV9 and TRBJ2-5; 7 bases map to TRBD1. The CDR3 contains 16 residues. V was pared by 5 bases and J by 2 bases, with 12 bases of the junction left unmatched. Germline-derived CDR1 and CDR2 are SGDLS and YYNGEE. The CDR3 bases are TGTGCCAGCAGAGCCAACCTCGGGACAGAGCAAGAGACCCAGTACTTC. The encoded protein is CASRANLGTEQETQYF.